This entry concerns a single T cell receptor beta chain. Its antigen is not identified. V shed 4 bases and J 1 base; nucleotides not matched to a gene: 3. This CDR3 contains 15 residues. Germline loops: CDR1 SGDLS, CDR2 YYNGEE. This specimen comes from a study of cytomegalovirus exposure and HLA in healthy donors. The study ran its PCR with 60 Vbeta and 13 Jbeta primers. Sequencing was performed with immunoSEQ multiplex PCR; in TCRdb, only in-frame clones are kept and a portion is missing. The table lists about 130,000 clones, roughly 80% of them singletons. Study results and limitations: Associated with HLA alleles at 0.05 false discovery rate in a later analysis were around 17,000 TCR beta sequences. Prior analysis indicated that the majority of TCR beta V segments exhibited productivity approximately 90% or approximately 30% of the time. There were around 160 TCR beta chains listed as cytomegalovirus-associated. According to reports, the classifier identified cytomegalovirus status with high specificity and sensitivity.

Sequencing input: PBMCs. The chain couples TRBV9 to TRBJ1-1; 11 nucleotides align to TRBD1. The source of this sequence is a man aged 35 to 55 in good health and CMV-seronegative. DNA of the CDR3: TGTGCCAGCAGCAGCGGGACAGGGGGGAACACTGAAGCTTTCTTT. Amino acid sequence: CASSSGTGGNTEAFF. Filled out from reference TRBV9 and TRBJ1-1, the complete variable domain reads DSGVTQTPKHLITATGQRVTLRCSPRSGDLSVYWYQQSLDQGLQFLIQYYNGEERAKGNILERFSAQQFPDLHSELNLSSLELGDSALYFCASSSGTGGNTEAFFGQGTRLTVV.